Below, 6 T cell receptor beta chains from the same sample are listed, as sequenced in a study of vaccination and CD4 T cells after COVID-19. These receptors have no identified antigens. The treatment here: approximately 9-day PBMC culture with coronavirus spike peptide pools or control peptides (ViraFEST assay). Sequenced with the Oncomine TCR Beta short-read assay was DNA taken from cultured CD4+ T cells. TCRdb used MiXCR to reprocess the PCR reads, holding one entry per CDR3 protein. Of approximately 19,000 distinct CDR3 sequences listed, 40% to 50% are singletons. This specimen consisted of CD4+ T cells from blood, cultured in vitro, obtained after SARS-CoV-2 vaccination. Receptor source: a human donor who had recovered from COVID-19.

This clonotype is hyperexpanded (1% or more) by share. V and J are TRBV7-9 and TRBJ1-1; no firm D call. This CDR3 contains 13 residues. Trimming left V 4 bases short and J 8 bases short, with 14 bases between. CDR1 is SEHNR and CDR2 is FQNEAQ in the germline V gene (reference sequence). CDR3 sequence (DNA): TGTGCCAGCAGCTATGAGCCGGGATCAGAAGCTTTCTTT. Protein: CASSYEPGSEAFF.

This chain links TRBV19 with TRBJ1-2; D is possibly TRBD1 (6 bases). Trimming took off 7 bases at V and 6 bases at J, with 18 bases between the two ends. The CDR3 totals 14 residues. Germline V CDR1 and CDR2: LNHDA, SQIVND (reference sequence). CDR3 nucleotides: TGTGCCAGTAATTCGGAGGACAGACGCGATGGCTACACCTTC. Protein: CASNSEDRRDGYTF.

The chain has TRBV6-5 and TRBJ2-2, with TRBD2 matching 12 bases. The CDR3 loop spans 18 amino acids. CDR1 is MNHEY, CDR2 SVGAGI, per germline. V lost 1 base, J lost 3 bases, and 6 bases stayed unmatched. This CDR3 is CASSYLRTSGTYTGELFF. The CDR3 DNA reads TGTGCCAGCAGTTACTTAAGGACTAGCGGGACATACACCGGGGAGCTGTTTTTT.

This clonotype has just a few counts. J is TRBJ2-5 and V is TRBV20-1; no clear D. From germline, CDR1 is DFQATT and CDR2 SNEGSKA (reference sequence). V lost 3 bases and J lost 5, with 16 bases in between. This CDR3 is 14 amino acids long. CDR3 protein: CSASPSGEGETQYF. Here the CDR3 DNA reads TGCAGTGCTAGCCCGAGTGGGGAAGGGGAGACCCAGTACTTC.

This clonotype has only a few counts. This chain joins TRBV20-1 and TRBJ2-2; 7 nucleotides align to TRBD2. The V gene end was trimmed by 4 bases and the J gene end by 6 bases; junction bases not matched to a gene: 8. The CDR3 has 14 residues. From germline, CDR1 is DFQATT and CDR2 SNEGSKA (reference sequence). The CDR3 reads CSAIGGIVSGELFF. The CDR3 DNA follows: TGCAGTGCTATCGGGGGGATTGTATCCGGGGAGCTGTTTTTT.

This sequence joins TRBV15 and TRBJ2-7; 7 nucleotides agree with TRBD2. The CDR3 covers 15 residues. After removal of 0 bases from V and 0 bases from J, the junction contained 2 bases not matched to a gene. Germline-derived CDR1 and CDR2 are LNHNV and YYDKDF (reference sequence). This chain's CDR3 is CATSREAGASYEQYF. CDR3 in DNA: TGTGCCACCAGCAGAGAGGCGGGAGCCTCCTACGAGCAGTACTTC.